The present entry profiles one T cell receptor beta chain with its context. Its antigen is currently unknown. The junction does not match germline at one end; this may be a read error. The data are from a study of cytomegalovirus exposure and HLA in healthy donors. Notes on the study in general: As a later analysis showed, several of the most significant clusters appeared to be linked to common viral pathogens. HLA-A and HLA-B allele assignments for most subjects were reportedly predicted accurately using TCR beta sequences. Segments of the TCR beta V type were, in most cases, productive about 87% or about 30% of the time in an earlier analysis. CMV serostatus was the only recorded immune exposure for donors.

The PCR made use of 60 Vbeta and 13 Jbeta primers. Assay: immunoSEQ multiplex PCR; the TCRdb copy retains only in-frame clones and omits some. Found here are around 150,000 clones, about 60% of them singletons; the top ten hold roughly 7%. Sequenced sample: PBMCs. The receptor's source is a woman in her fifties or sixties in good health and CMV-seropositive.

The CDR3 sequence is CASSMEGLAGGFTDYKQYF. The CDR3 nucleotides are TGCGCCAGCAGCATGGAGGGACTAGCGGGAGGGTTTACGGACTACAAGCAGTACTTC. The V gene is TRBV5-1, the J gene TRBJ2-7; the match to TRBD2 covers 16 bases. Germline loops: CDR1 SGHRS, CDR2 YFSETQ. The CDR3 covers 19 residues.